This T cell receptor (beta chain) was identified in a study of regulatory T cells in long-lasting Graves disease. Time point specified: newly diagnosed GD, antithyroid drugs for less than 3 months. There was RNA extracted from PBMCs, and the TCR library was made from it. The study's findings and limits: Persistent Graves' disease cases displayed lower TCR diversity than newly diagnosed ones.

iRepertoire HTBI primers and Arm-PCR of CDR3 regions built TCR beta libraries. TCRdb redid the calling of the multiplex PCR reads with MiXCR, one entry per CDR3 protein. Of approximately 470,000 distinct CDR3 sequences detected, around 16% appear once; the ten largest clones hold 9% to 15%. Trimming cost V 1 base and J 6 bases, with 7 bases left between them. The CDR3 is made up of 12 amino acids. Per germline, CDR1 DFQATT and CDR2 SNEGSKA (reference sequence). This clonotype came up many times. The antigen is unknown. These same records also appear under a second study, on T cells in Graves' hyperthyroidism and ophthalmopathy. That paper notes: The study based diagnoses on clinical symptoms, serum thyroxine and TRAb, thyroid ultrasound and orbital computed tomography.

Sequencing used peripheral blood mononuclear cells (PBMCs), obtained at new diagnosis, from a patient treated with antithyroid drugs. The chain recombines TRBV20-1 with TRBJ1-5, with D uncertain. This TCR derives from a man aged 35-49 years with Graves disease. DNA for the CDR3: TGCAGTGCTAGAGTCGGAGGTCAGCCCCAGCATTTT. Its protein product is CSARVGGQPQHF.